The sequence of this TCR beta chain was determined in a study of response to subunit inactivated influenza vaccine. V was pared by 5 bases and J by 3 bases, with 11 bases between. The CDR3 has 14 amino acids. A note on this clonotype: Its antigen is still unknown.

In TCRdb, the RT-PCR reads were re-called with MiXCR into one record per CDR3 protein. Here the sample spans approximately 700,000 distinct CDR3 sequences, around 13% being singletons. Findings of the study overall: It was the authors' suggestion that each seasonal influenza vaccination recruits few new T cells.

The genes are TRBV12-3 or TRBV12-4 and TRBJ1-5; TRBD1 might be the D (5 bases). This sequence was found in a man aged 50-60 years who received an inactivated influenza vaccine. Specimen: PBMCs from blood, collected approximately 15 days before vaccination. The CDR3 sequence is CASSAGGINQPQHF. CDR3 DNA sequence: TGTGCCAGCAGTGCTGGGGGTATCAATCAGCCCCAGCATTTT.